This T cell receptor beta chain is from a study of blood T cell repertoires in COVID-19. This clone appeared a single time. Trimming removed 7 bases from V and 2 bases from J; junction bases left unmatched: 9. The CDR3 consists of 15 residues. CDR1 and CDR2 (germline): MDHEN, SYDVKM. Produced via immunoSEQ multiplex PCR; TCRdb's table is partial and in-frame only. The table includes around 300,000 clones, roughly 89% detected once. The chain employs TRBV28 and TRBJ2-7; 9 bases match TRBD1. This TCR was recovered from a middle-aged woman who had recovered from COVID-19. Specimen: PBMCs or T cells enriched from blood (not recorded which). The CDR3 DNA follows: TGTGCCAGCAACAGTGACAGGGACAGGGCCTACGAGCAGTACTTC. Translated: CASNSDRDRAYEQYF.